Listed here are 18 T cell receptor beta chains from one sample, sequenced in a study of radiotherapy plus CTLA-4 blockade in lung cancer. Assay: immunoSEQ multiplex PCR; the TCRdb copy retains only in-frame clones and omits some. The profile shows approximately 70,000 clones, more than 70% of them singletons. Specimen: peripheral blood, collected from a patient treated with radiotherapy plus ipilimumab. The receptors were gathered from a human donor with non-small cell lung cancer whose response to radiotherapy plus ipilimumab could not be evaluated. Some clones in this sample may be carry-over from other donors' samples.

About this clone itself: The sample contains more than one DNA sequence encoding this CDR3. CDR3 protein: CASSPGTGVYGYTF. The DNA of the CDR3 is TGTGCCAGCAGTCCCGGGACAGGGGTCTATGGCTACACCTTC. The chain has TRBV28 and TRBJ1-2, with 10 bases lining up with TRBD1. The CDR3 has 14 residues. The V gene's germline CDR1 is MDHEN and CDR2 SYDVKM. V lost 5 bases, J lost 4 bases, and 4 bases stayed unmatched.

The chain combines TRBV2 with TRBJ2-2; no firm D call. CDR3 length: 14 amino acids. V was cut by 8 bases and J by 2 bases, with 12 bases left in between. Germline assignment: CDR1 SNHLY and CDR2 FYNNEI. The CDR3 is CASGTGSNTGELFF. CDR3 DNA sequence: TGTGCCAGCGGAACCGGGTCTAACACCGGGGAGCTGTTTTTT.

J is TRBJ1-5 and V is TRBV10-3, with TRBD1 identical over 7 bases. Looked up from germline, CDR1 is ENHRY and CDR2 is SYGVKD. There are 14 residues in the CDR3. V trimming: 5 bases; J trimming: 1 base; junction bases outside the gene matches: 2. The CDR3 DNA sequence: TGTGCCATCAGTAGGGACAGAAGCAATCAGCCCCAGCATTTT. This codes for CAISRDRSNQPQHF.

This chain connects TRBV5-4 to TRBJ2-7, with 8 nucleotides matching TRBD2. V shed 1 base and J 0 bases; nucleotides not matched to a gene: 3. The germline gives CDR1 SGHNT, CDR2 YYREEE (reference sequence). The length of the CDR3 is 15 residues. The CDR3 DNA follows: TGTGCCAGCAGCTTGCGTCGGGGGGGCTCCTACGAGCAGTACTTC. This codes for CASSLRRGGSYEQYF.

The chain has TRBV5-1 and TRBJ1-5, with a tentative D call TRBD1 (5 bases). Germline CDR1 reads SGHRS; CDR2 reads YFSETQ. Trimming shortened V by 0 bases and J by 3 bases, and 10 bases separated the two germline ends. This CDR3 has 15 amino acids. The CDR3 nucleotides read TGCGCCAGCAGCTTGGGGGGCCTTTCCAATCAGCCCCAGCATTTT. This codes for CASSLGGLSNQPQHF.

This chain joins TRBV6-6 and TRBJ1-6; D unclear. There are 16 residues in the CDR3. The V gene lost 8 bases and the J gene lost 5 bases, with 19 bases spanning the gap. Germline assignment: CDR1 MNHNY and CDR2 SVGAGI (reference sequence). The CDR3 DNA reads TGTGCCAGCCGGTTAAACGCCGCCCCGCATAATTCACCCCTCCACTTT. Protein product: CASRLNAAPHNSPLHF.

V and J are TRBV5-4 and TRBJ2-5, with D unresolved. The germline gives CDR1 SGHNT, CDR2 YYREEE (reference sequence). This CDR3 region has 14 residues. Trimming removed 4 bases from V and 4 bases from J, with 14 bases in between. The DNA for the CDR3 is TGTGCCAGCAGCGCCCCCGAGAGGCGAGAGACCCAGTACTTC. Protein: CASSAPERRETQYF. The variable domain in full, completed from reference TRBV5-4 and TRBJ2-5, reads ETGVTQSPTHLIKTRGQQVTLRCSSQSGHNTVSWYQQALGQGPQFIFQYYREEENGRGNFPPRFSGLQFPNYSSELNVNALELDDSALYLCASSAPERRETQYFGPGTRLLVL.

V gene TRBV28 combines with J gene TRBJ1-2; a weak D match, TRBD1 (5 bases). This CDR3 has 15 amino acids. Germline CDR1 MDHEN, CDR2 SYDVKM. The V gene lost 7 bases and the J gene lost 4 bases, with 19 bases spanning the gap. The CDR3, as DNA: TGTGCCAGCAACTTGGGGGGATTTCTCACCTATGGCTACACCTTC. Translated: CASNLGGFLTYGYTF.

The chain couples TRBV29-1 to TRBJ2-1; 7 bases are a match to TRBD1. The V gene's germline CDR1 is SQVTM and CDR2 ANQGSEA. The CDR3 has 14 residues. J was trimmed by 4 bases and V by 8 bases; bases with no gene match: 11. The CDR3 loop is CSWLGTVAYNEQFF. In DNA form, the CDR3 reads TGCAGCTGGTTGGGGACAGTGGCTTACAATGAGCAGTTCTTC.

This chain uses TRBV28 with TRBJ1-5, with TRBD1 identical over 8 bases. Germline V lookup: CDR1 MDHEN, CDR2 SYDVKM. CDR3 length: 14 amino acids. V gave up 6 bases and J gave up 6 bases; unmatched junction bases: 7. Here the CDR3 reads CASSPDRGIQPQHF. CDR3 DNA: TGTGCCAGCAGCCCCGACAGGGGAATTCAGCCCCAGCATTTT.

The J gene is TRBJ2-3, the V gene TRBV6-5; 9 bases are shared with TRBD2. J lost 5 bases, V lost 5 bases, and 5 bases had no gene match. CDR3 length: 14 amino acids. The germline CDR1 and CDR2 sequences are MNHEY and SVGAGI. CDR3 protein: CASSAGGRGDTQYF. The CDR3 region has the DNA TGTGCCAGCAGTGCGGGGGGGCGTGGAGATACGCAGTATTTT.

V gene TRBV6-6 combines with J gene TRBJ2-7; D is undetermined. The CDR3 is 11 residues long. The V gene's germline CDR1 is MNHNY and CDR2 SVGAGI (reference sequence). V lost 5 bases and J 2 bases, leaving 4 bases between the germline ends. The CDR3 region is CASSTAYEQYF. The CDR3 nucleotides read TGTGCCAGCAGTACAGCCTACGAGCAGTACTTC.

The chain joins TRBV19 to TRBJ1-3, with TRBD1 matching 10 bases. This CDR3 has 14 amino acids. The J segment lost 5 bases and the V segment lost 8 bases, leaving 6 bases of the junction unmatched. CDR1 is LNHDA and CDR2 is SQIVND in the germline V gene (reference sequence). CDR3 sequence (DNA): TGTGCCAGTGGGGACAGGGGACGAAGAAACACCATATATTTT. It is translated as CASGDRGRRNTIYF.

The rearrangement uses TRBV9 and TRBJ2-7; D is possibly TRBD2 (7 bases). CDR3 length: 16 amino acids. Germline lookup yields CDR1 SGDLS and CDR2 YYNGEE. The ends were cut back, 4 bases at V and 0 bases at J, with 17 bases in the middle. The CDR3 region has the DNA TGTGCCAGCAGCTTGGGGAGGGGACAATACTCCTACGAGCAGTACTTC. It yields the protein CASSLGRGQYSYEQYF.

The gene calls are TRBV27 and TRBJ2-7; 11 bases fit TRBD1. The J segment lost 4 bases and the V segment lost 3 bases, leaving 11 bases of the junction unmatched. Germline V gene sequence: CDR1 MNHEY, CDR2 SMNVEV (reference sequence). The CDR3 is 17 amino acids. The CDR3 DNA follows: TGTGCCAGCAGTTTTGGCCTAACCGGGACAGGGGGATACGAGCAGTACTTC. Translated, it gives CASSFGLTGTGGYEQYF.

As for this clone: An end of the junction differs from the germline gene, which may be a read error. J is TRBJ1-5 and V is TRBV28, with D uncertain. Germline values: CDR1 MDHEN, CDR2 SYDVKM. The CDR3 has 11 residues. This chain's CDR3 is CASSFNEPQHF. Here the CDR3 DNA reads TGTGCCAGCAGTTTCAATGAGCCCCAGCATTTT.

The V and J genes are TRBV5-1 and TRBJ1-2; 9 bases map to TRBD1. With V trimmed by 0 bases and J by 7 bases, 4 bases remained unmatched. This CDR3 spans 14 amino acids. Germline V CDR1 and CDR2: SGHRS, YFSETQ. CDR3 loop: CASSLDRGRVGYTF. The CDR3 DNA follows: TGCGCCAGCAGCTTGGACAGGGGGCGAGTTGGCTACACCTTC.

For the CDR3, the DNA is TGTGCCAGTAGTATTCTAAATCAGCCCCAGCATTTT. Its translation is CASSILNQPQHF. This chain uses TRBV19 with TRBJ1-5; no clear D gene. Germline assignment: CDR1 LNHDA and CDR2 SQIVND (reference sequence). V lost 3 bases and J lost 4, with 4 bases in between. CDR3 length: 12 residues.